This T cell receptor (beta chain) is from a study of T cells after yellow fever vaccination. As for the study in general: Fractions with few cells were prepared using SMART-Seq v4 Ultra Low Input. General observations from the study: Subsequent booster samples again held most clones from primary vaccination (96% CD4, about 85% CD8). Weaker in magnitude, the secondary response showed a faster peak on day 5 versus 15. Contamination of FACS-sorted repertoires by abundant clonotypes from the bulk population could occur.

This clonotype was counted many times. What it binds is unknown. The V segment lost 1 base and the J segment 11 bases; nucleotides outside the gene matches: 4. The germline V gene has CDR1 SGHAT and CDR2 FQNNGV. The CDR3 contains 14 residues. TCRdb independently ran MiXCR on the 5' RACE reads; one entry per CDR3 protein. The sample holds about 69,000 distinct CDR3 sequences; 5% to 6.5% are singletons and the top ten take 2.2%. The receptor's source is a young man who received the YFV17D yellow fever vaccine. Sample: CD4+ T cells sorted from PBMCs, taken around 15 days after the first yellow fever vaccination. This chain links TRBV11-2 with TRBJ2-1; 11 bases are a match to TRBD2. CDR3 loop: CASSLGTSGFKQFF. The DNA of the CDR3 is TGTGCCAGCAGCTTAGGGACTAGCGGGTTTAAGCAGTTCTTC.